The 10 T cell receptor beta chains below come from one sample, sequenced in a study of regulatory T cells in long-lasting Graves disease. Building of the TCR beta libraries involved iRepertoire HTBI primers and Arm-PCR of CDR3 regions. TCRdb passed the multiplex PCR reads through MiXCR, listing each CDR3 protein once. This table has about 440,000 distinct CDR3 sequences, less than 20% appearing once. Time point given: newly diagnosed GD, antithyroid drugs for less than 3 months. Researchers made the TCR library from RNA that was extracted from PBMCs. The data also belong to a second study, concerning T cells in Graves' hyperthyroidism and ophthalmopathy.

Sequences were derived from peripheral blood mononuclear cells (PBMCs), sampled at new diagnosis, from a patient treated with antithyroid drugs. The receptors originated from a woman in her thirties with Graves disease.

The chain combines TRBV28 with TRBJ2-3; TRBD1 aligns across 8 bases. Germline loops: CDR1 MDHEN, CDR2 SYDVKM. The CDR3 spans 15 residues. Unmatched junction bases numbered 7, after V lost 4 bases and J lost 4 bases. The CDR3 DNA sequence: TGTGCCAGCAGTTCTCCAGGGGGCGGGTCAGATACGCAGTATTTT. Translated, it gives CASSSPGGGSDTQYF. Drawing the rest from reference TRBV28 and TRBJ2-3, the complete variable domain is DVKVTQSSRYLVKRTGEKVFLECVQDMDHENMFWYRQDPGLGLRLIYFSYDVKMKEKGDIPEGYSVSREKKERFSLILESASTNQTSMYLCASSSPGGGSDTQYFGPGTRLTVL.

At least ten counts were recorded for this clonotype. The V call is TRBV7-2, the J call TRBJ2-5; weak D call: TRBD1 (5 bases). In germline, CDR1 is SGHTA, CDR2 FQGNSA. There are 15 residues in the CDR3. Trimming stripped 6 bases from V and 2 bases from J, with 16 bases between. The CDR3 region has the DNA TGTGCCAGCAGGCCGCGGTCAGGGTGGCAAGAGACCCAGTACTTC. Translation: CASRPRSGWQETQYF.

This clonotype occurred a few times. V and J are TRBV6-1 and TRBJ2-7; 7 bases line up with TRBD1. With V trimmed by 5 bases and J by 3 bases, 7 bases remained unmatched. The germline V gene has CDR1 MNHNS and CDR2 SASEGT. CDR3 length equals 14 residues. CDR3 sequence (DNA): TGTGCCAGCAGTACCCCAGGGGGAGACTACGAGCAGTACTTC. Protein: CASSTPGGDYEQYF.

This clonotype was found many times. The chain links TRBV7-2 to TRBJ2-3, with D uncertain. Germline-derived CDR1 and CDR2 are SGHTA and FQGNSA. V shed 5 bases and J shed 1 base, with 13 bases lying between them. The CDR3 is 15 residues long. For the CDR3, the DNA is TGTGCCAGCAGCCCCCCTAGGTGGGGCACAGATACGCAGTATTTT. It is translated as CASSPPRWGTDTQYF.

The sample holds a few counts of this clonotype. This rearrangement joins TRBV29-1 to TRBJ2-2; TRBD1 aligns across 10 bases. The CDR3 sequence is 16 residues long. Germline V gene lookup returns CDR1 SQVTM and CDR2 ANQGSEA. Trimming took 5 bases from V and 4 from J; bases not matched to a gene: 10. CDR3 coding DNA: TGCAGCGTTCGACGTGGACAGGGGGAAGGCACCGGGGAGCTGTTTTTT. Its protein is CSVRRGQGEGTGELFF.

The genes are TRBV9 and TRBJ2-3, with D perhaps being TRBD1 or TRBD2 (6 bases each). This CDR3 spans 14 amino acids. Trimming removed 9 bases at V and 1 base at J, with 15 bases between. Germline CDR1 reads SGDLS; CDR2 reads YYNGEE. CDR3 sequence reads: CATSLGGGTDTQYF. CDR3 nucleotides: TGTGCCACTTCGCTGGGGGGCGGCACAGATACGCAGTATTTT.

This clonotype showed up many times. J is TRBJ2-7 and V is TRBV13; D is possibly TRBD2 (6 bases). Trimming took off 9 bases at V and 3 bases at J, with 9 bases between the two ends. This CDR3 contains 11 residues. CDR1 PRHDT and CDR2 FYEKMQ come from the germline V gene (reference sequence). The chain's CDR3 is CASSGVYEQYF. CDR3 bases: TGTGCCAGTAGCGGAGTCTACGAGCAGTACTTC.

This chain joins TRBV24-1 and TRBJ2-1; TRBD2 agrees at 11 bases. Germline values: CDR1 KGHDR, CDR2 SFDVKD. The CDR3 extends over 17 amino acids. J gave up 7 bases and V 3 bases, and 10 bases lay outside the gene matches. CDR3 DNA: TGTGCCACCAGTGATCTAAAGACTAGCGGGAAAGTAAATGAGCAGTTCTTC. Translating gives CATSDLKTSGKVNEQFF.

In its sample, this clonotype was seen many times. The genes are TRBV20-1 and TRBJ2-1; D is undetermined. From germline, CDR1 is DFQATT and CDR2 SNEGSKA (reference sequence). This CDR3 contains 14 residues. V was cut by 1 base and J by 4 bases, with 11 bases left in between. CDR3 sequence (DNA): TGCAGTGCTAGAGGACGGAGTCGTTACAATGAGCAGTTCTTC. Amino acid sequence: CSARGRSRYNEQFF.

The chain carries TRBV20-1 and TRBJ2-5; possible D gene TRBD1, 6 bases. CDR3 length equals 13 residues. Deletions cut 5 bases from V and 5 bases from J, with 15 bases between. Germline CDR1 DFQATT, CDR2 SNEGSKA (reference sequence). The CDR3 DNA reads TGCAGTGCTGGGGCCAGGGGTGGGGAGACCCAGTACTTC. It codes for CSAGARGGETQYF.